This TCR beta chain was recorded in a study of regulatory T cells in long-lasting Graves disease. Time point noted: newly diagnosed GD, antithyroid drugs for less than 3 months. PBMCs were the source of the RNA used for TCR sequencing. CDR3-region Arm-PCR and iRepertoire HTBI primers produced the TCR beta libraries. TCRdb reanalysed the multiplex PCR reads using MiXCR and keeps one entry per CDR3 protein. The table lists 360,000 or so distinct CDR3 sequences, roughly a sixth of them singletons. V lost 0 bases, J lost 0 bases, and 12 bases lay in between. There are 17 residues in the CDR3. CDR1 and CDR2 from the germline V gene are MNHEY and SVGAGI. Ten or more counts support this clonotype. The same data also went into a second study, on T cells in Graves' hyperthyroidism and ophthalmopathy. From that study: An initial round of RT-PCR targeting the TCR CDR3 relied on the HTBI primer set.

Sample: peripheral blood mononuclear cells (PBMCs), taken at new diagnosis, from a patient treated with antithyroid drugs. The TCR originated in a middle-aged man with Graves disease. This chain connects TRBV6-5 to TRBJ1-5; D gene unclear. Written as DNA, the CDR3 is TGTGCCAGCAGTTACTCCCCCGACGATTATAGCAATCAGCCCCAGCATTTT. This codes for CASSYSPDDYSNQPQHF.